These 3 T cell receptor beta chains came from one sample sequenced in a study of a mutant IDH1 vaccine in newly diagnosed glioma. Specified time point: week 5, during vaccination. Every single dose of the vaccine, 300 ug of mutant IDH1 20-mer peptide, came with topical imiquimod. These receptors have no known antigen. Libraries were prepared by immunoSEQ multiplex PCR; TCRdb keeps only in-frame clonotypes and omits some of them. The table has tens of thousands of clones, about four fifths seen once. The specimen comprised PBMCs, sampled from a glioma patient whose treatment included an IDH1 peptide vaccine. The receptors stem from a man younger than 40 with glioma.

The chain is built from TRBV29-1 and TRBJ1-1; weak D call: TRBD1 (6 bases). This CDR3 contains 13 residues. V shed 5 bases and J shed 5 bases, with 15 bases lying between them. Germline assignment: CDR1 SQVTM and CDR2 ANQGSEA. The CDR3 loop is CSVSSGAFTEAFF. The CDR3 DNA reads TGCAGCGTTTCATCGGGGGCGTTTACTGAAGCTTTCTTT.

This chain connects TRBV6-5 to TRBJ1-3; the D is unclear. The CDR3 contains 15 residues. V was cut by 0 bases and J by 4 bases, with 10 bases left in between. Germline lookup yields CDR1 MNHEY and CDR2 SVGAGI. DNA of the CDR3: TGTGCCAGCAGTTACTCCCGGGCCGGGGGAAACACCATATATTTT. It specifies CASSYSRAGGNTIYF.

The chain carries TRBV2 and TRBJ2-7; 8 bases are shared with TRBD1. The CDR3 length is 17 residues. Germline CDR1 SNHLY, CDR2 FYNNEI. V shed 7 bases and J 1 base; nucleotides not matched to a gene: 15. DNA for the CDR3: TGTGCCAGCACCCTCCTTTATGGACAGGGCGCATCCTACGAGCAGTACTTC. Amino acid sequence: CASTLLYGQGASYEQYF. Looking up the rest from reference TRBV2 and TRBJ2-7 gives the full variable domain: EPEVTQTPSHQVTQMGQEVILRCVPISNHLYFYWYRQILGQKVEFLVSFYNNEISEKSEIFDDQFSVERPDGSNFTLKIRSTKLEDSAMYFCASTLLYGQGASYEQYFGPGTRLTVT.